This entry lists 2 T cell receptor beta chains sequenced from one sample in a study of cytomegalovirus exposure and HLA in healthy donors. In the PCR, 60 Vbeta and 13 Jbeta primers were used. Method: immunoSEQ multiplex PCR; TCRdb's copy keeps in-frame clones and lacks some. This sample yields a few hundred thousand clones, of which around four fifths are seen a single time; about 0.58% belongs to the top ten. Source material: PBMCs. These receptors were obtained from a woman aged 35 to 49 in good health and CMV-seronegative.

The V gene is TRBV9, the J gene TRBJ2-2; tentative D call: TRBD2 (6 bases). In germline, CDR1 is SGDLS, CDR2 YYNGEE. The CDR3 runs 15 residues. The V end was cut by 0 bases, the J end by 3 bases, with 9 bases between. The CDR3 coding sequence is TGTGCCAGCAGCGTAGTGGGACTCCACACCGGGGAGCTGTTTTTT. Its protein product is CASSVVGLHTGELFF.

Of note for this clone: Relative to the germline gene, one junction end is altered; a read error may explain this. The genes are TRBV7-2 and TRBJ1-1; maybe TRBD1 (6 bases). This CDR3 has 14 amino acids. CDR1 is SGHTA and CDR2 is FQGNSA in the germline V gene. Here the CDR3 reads CASSIAGANTEAFF. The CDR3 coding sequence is TGTGCCAGCAGCATAGCAGGGGCGAACACTGAAGCTTTCTTT.